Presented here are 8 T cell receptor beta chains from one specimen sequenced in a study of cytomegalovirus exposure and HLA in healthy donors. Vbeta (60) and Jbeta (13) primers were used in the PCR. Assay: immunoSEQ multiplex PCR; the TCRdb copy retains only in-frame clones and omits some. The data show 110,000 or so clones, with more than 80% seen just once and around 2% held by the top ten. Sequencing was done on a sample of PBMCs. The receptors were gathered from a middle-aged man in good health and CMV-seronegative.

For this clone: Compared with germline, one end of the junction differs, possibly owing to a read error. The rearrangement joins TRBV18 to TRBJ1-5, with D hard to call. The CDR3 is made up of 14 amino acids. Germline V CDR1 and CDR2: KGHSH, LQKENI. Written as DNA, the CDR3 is TGTGCCGGCTCACCCGGGTCAGATGGTCAGCCCCAGCATTTT. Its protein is CAGSPGSDGQPQHF.

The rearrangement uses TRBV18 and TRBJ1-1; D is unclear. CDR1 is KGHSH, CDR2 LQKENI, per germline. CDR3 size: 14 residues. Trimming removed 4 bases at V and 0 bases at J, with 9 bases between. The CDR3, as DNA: TGTGCCAGCTCACTACAGTATTTGAACACTGAAGCTTTCTTT. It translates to CASSLQYLNTEAFF.

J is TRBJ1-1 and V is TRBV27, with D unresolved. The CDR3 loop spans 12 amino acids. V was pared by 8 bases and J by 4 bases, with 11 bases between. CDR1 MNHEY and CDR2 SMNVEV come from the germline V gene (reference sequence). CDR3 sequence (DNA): TGTGCCAGCTCCAAACCGGGCACTGAAGCTTTCTTT. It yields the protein CASSKPGTEAFF.

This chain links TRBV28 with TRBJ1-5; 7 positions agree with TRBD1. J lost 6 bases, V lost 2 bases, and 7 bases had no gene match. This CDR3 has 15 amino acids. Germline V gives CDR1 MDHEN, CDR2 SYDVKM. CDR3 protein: CASSLTGAKSQPQHF. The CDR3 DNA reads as TGTGCCAGCAGTTTAACAGGGGCGAAAAGTCAGCCCCAGCATTTT.

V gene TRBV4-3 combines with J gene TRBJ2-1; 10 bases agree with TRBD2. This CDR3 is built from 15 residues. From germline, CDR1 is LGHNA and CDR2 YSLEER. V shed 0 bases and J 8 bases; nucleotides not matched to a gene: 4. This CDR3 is CASSQEKLAGDEQFF. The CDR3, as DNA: TGCGCCAGCAGCCAAGAGAAGCTAGCGGGAGATGAGCAGTTCTTC.

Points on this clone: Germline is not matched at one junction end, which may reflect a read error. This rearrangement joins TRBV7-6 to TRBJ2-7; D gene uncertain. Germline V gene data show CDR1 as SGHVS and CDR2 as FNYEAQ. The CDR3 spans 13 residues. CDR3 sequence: CASSLEQTYEQHF. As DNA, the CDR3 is TGTGCCAGCAGCTTAGAACAGACCTACGAGCAGCACTTC.

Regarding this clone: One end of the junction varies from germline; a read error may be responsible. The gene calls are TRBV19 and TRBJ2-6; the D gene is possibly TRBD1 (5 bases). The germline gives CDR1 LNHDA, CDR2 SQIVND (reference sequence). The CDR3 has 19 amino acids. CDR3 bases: TGTGCCAGTAGCAGATTCGTCAGTTCCGGAAGCTCTGGGGCCAACGGCCTGACTTTC. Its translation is CASSRFVSSGSSGANGLTF.

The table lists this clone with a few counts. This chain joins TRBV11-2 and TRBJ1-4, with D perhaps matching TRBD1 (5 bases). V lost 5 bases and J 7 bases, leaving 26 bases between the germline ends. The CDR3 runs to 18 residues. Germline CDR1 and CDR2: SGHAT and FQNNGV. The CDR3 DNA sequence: TGTGCCAGCAGCCTCTACTACCGACGGGGGTTAAGATTTGAAAAACTGTTTTTT. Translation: CASSLYYRRGLRFEKLFF.